The 8 T cell receptor beta chains in this list originate from one sample, sequenced in a study of technical replicates of blood from several donors. Produced via immunoSEQ multiplex PCR; TCRdb's table is partial and in-frame only. This sample has tens of thousands of clones, with roughly 90% found just once. The sample comprised T cells isolated from PBMCs. These receptors came from a human donor in good health.

The J gene is TRBJ1-5, the V gene TRBV7-8; no clear D. V lost 1 base and J 0 bases, leaving 10 bases between the germline ends. Germline V gene sequence: CDR1 SGHVS, CDR2 FQNEAQ. The CDR3 spans 16 residues. The CDR3 loop is CASSLDTGVSNQPQHF. The CDR3 coding sequence is TGTGCCAGCAGCTTAGATACGGGAGTTAGCAATCAGCCCCAGCATTTT.

V is TRBV10-2 and J is TRBJ1-2; D unclear. This CDR3 has 13 amino acids. Germline V gene sequence: CDR1 WSHSY, CDR2 SAAADI. Trimming pared 11 bases from V and 0 bases from J, leaving 13 bases between. CDR3 sequence (DNA): TGCGCCGTTAGCGTCCAAGCTAACTATGGCTACACCTTC. This encodes CAVSVQANYGYTF.

The J gene is TRBJ2-7, the V gene TRBV7-2; no definite D call. Germline V lookup: CDR1 SGHTA, CDR2 FQGNSA. Trimming shortened V by 1 base and J by 4 bases, and 5 bases separated the two germline ends. This CDR3 spans 12 amino acids. The CDR3 is CASSLVLYEQYF. As DNA, the CDR3 is TGTGCCAGCAGCTTAGTCTTGTACGAGCAGTACTTC.

The CDR3 DNA sequence: TGTGCCAGTACTAGTTACAATGAGCAGTTCTTC. It yields the protein CASTSYNEQFF. The chain couples TRBV2 to TRBJ2-1; weak D call: TRBD2 (5 bases). V lost 9 bases to trimming and J lost 4 bases, with 7 bases between them. CDR3 size: 11 residues. Germline V lookup: CDR1 SNHLY, CDR2 FYNNEI. The entire variable domain, with the rest obtained from reference TRBV2 and TRBJ2-1, is as follows: EPEVTQTPSHQVTQMGQEVILRCVPISNHLYFYWYRQILGQKVEFLVSFYNNEISEKSEIFDDQFSVERPDGSNFTLKIRSTKLEDSAMYFCASTSYNEQFFGPGTRLTVL.

The V and J genes are TRBV5-1 and TRBJ2-5; 11 nucleotides agree with TRBD2. Germline V lookup: CDR1 SGHRS, CDR2 YFSETQ. V lost 2 bases and J lost 5; bases outside the gene matches: 8. The CDR3 runs to 16 residues. The CDR3 protein is CASSLTSGRNGETQYF. The CDR3 DNA sequence: TGCGCCAGCAGCTTAACTAGCGGGAGAAACGGGGAGACCCAGTACTTC.

V gene TRBV27 combines with J gene TRBJ2-7; TRBD1 might be the D (5 bases). Germline loops: CDR1 MNHEY, CDR2 SMNVEV (reference sequence). With 3 bases removed from V and 1 base from J, the gap between germline ends came to 16 bases. The CDR3 is 16 amino acids. CDR3 amino acids: CASSLVPVRTSYEQYF. The CDR3, as DNA: TGTGCCAGCAGTTTGGTCCCCGTGAGGACATCCTACGAGCAGTACTTC.

A single count supports this clone. The chain links TRBV5-1 to TRBJ2-1; 12 bases are a match to TRBD2. V lost 4 bases and J lost 8; bases outside the gene matches: 4. The CDR3 is made up of 14 amino acids. Germline V gene sequence: CDR1 SGHRS, CDR2 YFSETQ. CDR3: CASSTGLAGDEQFF. CDR3 DNA: TGCGCCAGCAGCACGGGACTAGCGGGCGATGAGCAGTTCTTC.

V and J are TRBV6-4 and TRBJ2-1; 12 bases agree with TRBD2. The CDR3 consists of 15 residues. V dropped 4 bases and J dropped 9; count of bases not matched to a gene: 7. The germline V gene has CDR1 MRHNA and CDR2 SNTAGT. This chain's CDR3 is CASSGLAGDGGEQFF. The CDR3 DNA follows: TGTGCCAGCAGTGGACTAGCGGGAGACGGTGGTGAGCAGTTCTTC.